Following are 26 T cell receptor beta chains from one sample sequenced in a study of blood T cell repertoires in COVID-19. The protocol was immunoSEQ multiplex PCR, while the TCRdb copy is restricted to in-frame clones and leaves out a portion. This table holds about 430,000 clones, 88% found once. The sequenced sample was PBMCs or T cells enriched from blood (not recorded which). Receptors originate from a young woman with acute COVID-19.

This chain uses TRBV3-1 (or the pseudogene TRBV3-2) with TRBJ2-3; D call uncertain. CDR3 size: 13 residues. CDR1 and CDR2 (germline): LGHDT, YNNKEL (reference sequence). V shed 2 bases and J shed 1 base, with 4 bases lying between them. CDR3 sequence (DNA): TGTGCCAGCAGCCAACGCGGCACAGATACGCAGTATTTT. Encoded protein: CASSQRGTDTQYF.

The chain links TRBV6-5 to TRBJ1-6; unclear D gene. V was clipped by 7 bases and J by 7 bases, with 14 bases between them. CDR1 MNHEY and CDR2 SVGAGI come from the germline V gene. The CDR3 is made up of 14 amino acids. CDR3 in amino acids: CASTRKSRNSPLHF. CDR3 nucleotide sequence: TGTGCCAGCACCAGGAAGAGTCGGAATTCACCCCTCCACTTT.

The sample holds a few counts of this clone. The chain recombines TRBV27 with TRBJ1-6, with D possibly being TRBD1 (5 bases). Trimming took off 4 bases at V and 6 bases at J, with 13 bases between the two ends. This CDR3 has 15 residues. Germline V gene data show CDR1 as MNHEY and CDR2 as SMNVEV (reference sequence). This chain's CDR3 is CASSSLAGRNSPLHF. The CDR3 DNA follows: TGTGCCAGCAGTTCTTTGGCAGGGCGTAATTCACCCCTCCACTTT.

The CDR3 region has the DNA TGTGCCAGCAGTTCTCCTGAACAGGGGGGAAATGAAAAACTGTTTTTT. Amino acids: CASSSPEQGGNEKLFF. The genes are TRBV25-1 and TRBJ1-4, with TRBD1 matching 8 bases. The V segment lost 5 bases and the J segment 5 bases; nucleotides outside the gene matches: 10. Per the germline V gene, CDR1 is MGHDK and CDR2 is SYGVNS. There are 16 residues in the CDR3.

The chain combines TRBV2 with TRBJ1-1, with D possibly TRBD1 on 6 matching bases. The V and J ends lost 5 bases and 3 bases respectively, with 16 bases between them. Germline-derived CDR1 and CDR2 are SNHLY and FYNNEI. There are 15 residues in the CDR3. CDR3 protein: CASSSNGQGYTEAFF. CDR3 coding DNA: TGTGCCAGCAGTTCAAATGGTCAGGGGTACACTGAAGCTTTCTTT.

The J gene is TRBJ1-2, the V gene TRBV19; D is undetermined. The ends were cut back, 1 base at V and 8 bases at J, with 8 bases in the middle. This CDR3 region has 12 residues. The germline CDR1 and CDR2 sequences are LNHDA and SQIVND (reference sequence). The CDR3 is CASSIGRGGYTF. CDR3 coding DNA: TGTGCCAGTAGTATAGGCAGAGGAGGCTACACCTTC.

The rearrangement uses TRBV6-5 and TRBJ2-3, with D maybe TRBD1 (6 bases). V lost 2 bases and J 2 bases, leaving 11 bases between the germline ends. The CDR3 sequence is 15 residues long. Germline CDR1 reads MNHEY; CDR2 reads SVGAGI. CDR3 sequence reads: CASSYRDTSTDTQYF. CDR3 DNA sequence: TGTGCCAGCAGTTACCGGGACACATCCACAGATACGCAGTATTTT.

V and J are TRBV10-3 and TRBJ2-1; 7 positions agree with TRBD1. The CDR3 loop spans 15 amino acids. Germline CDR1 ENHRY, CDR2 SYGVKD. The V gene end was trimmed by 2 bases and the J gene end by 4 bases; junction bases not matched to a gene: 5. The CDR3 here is CAISETGEVYNEQFF. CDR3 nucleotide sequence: TGTGCCATCAGTGAGACAGGGGAAGTATACAATGAGCAGTTCTTC.

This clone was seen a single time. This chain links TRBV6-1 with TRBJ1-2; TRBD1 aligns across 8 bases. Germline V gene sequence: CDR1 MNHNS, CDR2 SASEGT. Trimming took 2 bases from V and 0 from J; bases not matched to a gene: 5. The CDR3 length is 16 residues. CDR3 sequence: CASSERTGFANYGYTF. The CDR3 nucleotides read TGTGCCAGCAGTGAAAGGACAGGGTTCGCTAACTATGGCTACACCTTC.

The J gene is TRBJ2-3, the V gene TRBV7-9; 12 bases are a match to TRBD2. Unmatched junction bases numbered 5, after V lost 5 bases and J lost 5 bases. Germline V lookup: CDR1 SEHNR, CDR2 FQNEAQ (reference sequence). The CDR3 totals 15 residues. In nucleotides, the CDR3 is TGTGCCAGCAGCCCCGGACTAGCGGGGCAAGATACGCAGTATTTT. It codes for CASSPGLAGQDTQYF.

For the CDR3, the DNA is TGTGCCAGCTCACCTACAACAGATACGCAGTATTTT. It encodes CASSPTTDTQYF. The chain has TRBV18 and TRBJ2-3; D is unclear. This CDR3 is 12 amino acids long. V was cut by 3 bases and J by 3 bases, with 4 bases left in between. The V gene's germline CDR1 is KGHSH and CDR2 LQKENI.

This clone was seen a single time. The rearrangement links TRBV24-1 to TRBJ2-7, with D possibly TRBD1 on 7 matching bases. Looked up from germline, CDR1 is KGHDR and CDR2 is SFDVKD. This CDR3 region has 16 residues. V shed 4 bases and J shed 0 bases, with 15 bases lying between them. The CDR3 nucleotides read TGTGCCACCAGTGACCGAGGACAGGAGGGCTCCTACGAGCAGTACTTC. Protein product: CATSDRGQEGSYEQYF.

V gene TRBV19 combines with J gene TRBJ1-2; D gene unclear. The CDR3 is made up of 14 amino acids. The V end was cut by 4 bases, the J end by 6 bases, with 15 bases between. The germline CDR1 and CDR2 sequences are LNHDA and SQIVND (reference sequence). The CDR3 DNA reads TGTGCCAGTAGTACCACTAACGCGGCTGATGGCTACACCTTC. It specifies CASSTTNAADGYTF.

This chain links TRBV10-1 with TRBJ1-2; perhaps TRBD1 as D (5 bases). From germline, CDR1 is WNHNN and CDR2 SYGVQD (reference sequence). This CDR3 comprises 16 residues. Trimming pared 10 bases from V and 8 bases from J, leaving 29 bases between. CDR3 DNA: TGCGCCACTCCGAATAAGAAGGGGTCTCCCGTCCGGGGCTACACCTTC. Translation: CATPNKKGSPVRGYTF.

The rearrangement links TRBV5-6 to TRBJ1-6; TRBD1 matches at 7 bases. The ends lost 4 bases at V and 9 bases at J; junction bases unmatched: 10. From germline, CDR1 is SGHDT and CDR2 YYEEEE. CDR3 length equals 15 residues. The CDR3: CASSAGTARGSPLHF. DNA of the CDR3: TGTGCCAGCAGCGCCGGGACAGCCAGGGGTTCACCCCTCCACTTT.

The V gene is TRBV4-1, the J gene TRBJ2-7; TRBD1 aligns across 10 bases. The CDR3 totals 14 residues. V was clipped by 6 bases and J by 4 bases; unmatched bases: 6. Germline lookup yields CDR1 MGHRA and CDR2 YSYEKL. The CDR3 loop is CASRLWTGGYEQYF. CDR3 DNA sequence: TGCGCCAGCAGACTATGGACAGGGGGGTACGAGCAGTACTTC.

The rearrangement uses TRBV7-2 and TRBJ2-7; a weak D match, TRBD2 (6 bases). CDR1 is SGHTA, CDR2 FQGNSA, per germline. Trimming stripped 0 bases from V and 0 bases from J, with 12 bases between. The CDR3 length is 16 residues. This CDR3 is CASSLAAGIRSYEQYF. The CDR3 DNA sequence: TGTGCCAGCAGCTTAGCGGCGGGGATACGCTCCTACGAGCAGTACTTC.

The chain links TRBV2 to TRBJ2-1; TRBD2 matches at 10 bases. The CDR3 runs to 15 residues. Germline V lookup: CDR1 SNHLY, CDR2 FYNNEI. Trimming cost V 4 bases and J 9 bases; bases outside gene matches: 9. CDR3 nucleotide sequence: TGTGCCAGCAGTGGGGACAGTTTAGCGGGGGGTGAGCAGTTCTTC. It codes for CASSGDSLAGGEQFF. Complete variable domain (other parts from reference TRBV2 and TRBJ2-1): EPEVTQTPSHQVTQMGQEVILRCVPISNHLYFYWYRQILGQKVEFLVSFYNNEISEKSEIFDDQFSVERPDGSNFTLKIRSTKLEDSAMYFCASSGDSLAGGEQFFGPGTRLTVL.

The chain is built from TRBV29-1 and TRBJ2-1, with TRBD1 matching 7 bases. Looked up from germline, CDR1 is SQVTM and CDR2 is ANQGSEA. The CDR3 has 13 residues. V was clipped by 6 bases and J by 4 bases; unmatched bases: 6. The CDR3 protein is CSVTPDRYNEQFF. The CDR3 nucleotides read TGCAGCGTAACACCGGACAGGTACAATGAGCAGTTCTTC.

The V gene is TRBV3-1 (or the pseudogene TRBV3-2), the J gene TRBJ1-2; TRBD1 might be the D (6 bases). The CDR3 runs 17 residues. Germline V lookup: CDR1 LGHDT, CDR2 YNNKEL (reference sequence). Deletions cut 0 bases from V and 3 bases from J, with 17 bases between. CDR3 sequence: CASSQEDLRGADYGYTF. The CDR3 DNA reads TGTGCCAGCAGCCAAGAGGACCTACGGGGGGCGGACTATGGCTACACCTTC.

CDR3 in DNA: TGTGCCATCAGTGAGTCATTGGGACAGGGCTCCTACGAGCAGTACTTC. Residues: CAISESLGQGSYEQYF. The rearrangement links TRBV10-3 to TRBJ2-7; 9 bases agree with TRBD1. From germline, CDR1 is ENHRY and CDR2 SYGVKD. The CDR3 extends over 16 amino acids. V trimming: 0 bases; J trimming: 0 bases; junction bases outside the gene matches: 3.

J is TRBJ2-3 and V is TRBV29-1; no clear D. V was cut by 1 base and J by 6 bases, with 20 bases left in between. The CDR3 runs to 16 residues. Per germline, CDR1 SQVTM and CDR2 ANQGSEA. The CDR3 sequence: CSVEVTTPHTVDTQYF. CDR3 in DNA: TGCAGCGTTGAAGTTACGACCCCCCACACAGTCGATACGCAGTATTTT.

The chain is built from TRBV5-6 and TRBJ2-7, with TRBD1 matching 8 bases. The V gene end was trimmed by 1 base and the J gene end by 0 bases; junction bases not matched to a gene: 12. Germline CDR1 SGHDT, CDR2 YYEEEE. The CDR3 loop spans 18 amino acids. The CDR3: CASSLTRRQGLTSYEQYF. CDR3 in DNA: TGTGCCAGCAGCTTGACCCGGCGACAGGGGTTGACCTCCTACGAGCAGTACTTC.

CDR3 residues: CASSLRDRANEKLFF. The CDR3 bases are TGCGCCAGCAGCCTAAGGGACAGGGCTAATGAAAAACTGTTTTTT. The V gene is TRBV4-1, the J gene TRBJ1-4; TRBD1 agrees at 9 bases. Germline values: CDR1 MGHRA, CDR2 YSYEKL. The CDR3 contains 15 residues. V shed 4 bases and J 3 bases; nucleotides not matched to a gene: 3.

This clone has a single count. The CDR3 coding sequence is TGTGCCAGCAGCTTTTGGACAGGGAGTTACAATGAGCAGTTCTTC. The encoded protein is CASSFWTGSYNEQFF. V and J are TRBV5-6 and TRBJ2-1; TRBD1 agrees at 8 bases. CDR1 and CDR2 (germline): SGHDT, YYEEEE. CDR3 size: 15 residues. V dropped 2 bases and J dropped 4; count of bases not matched to a gene: 5.

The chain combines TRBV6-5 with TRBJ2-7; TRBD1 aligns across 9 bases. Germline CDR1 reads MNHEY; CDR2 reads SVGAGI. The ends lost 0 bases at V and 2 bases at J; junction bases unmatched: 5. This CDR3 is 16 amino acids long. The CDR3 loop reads CASSYSTGGFPYEQYF. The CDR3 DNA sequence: TGTGCCAGCAGTTACTCTACAGGGGGCTTTCCCTACGAGCAGTACTTC.